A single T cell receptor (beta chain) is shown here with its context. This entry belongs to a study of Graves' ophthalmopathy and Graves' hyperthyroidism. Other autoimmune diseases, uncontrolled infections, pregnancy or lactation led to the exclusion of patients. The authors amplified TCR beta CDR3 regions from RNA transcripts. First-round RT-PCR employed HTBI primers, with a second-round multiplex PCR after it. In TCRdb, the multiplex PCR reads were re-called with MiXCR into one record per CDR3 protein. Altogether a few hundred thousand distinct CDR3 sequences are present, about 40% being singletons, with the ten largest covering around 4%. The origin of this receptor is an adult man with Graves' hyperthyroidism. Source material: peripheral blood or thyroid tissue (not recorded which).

CDR3: CSARDPGTSGEPDTQYF. CDR3 sequence (DNA): TGCAGTGCTAGAGATCCTGGGACTAGCGGGGAACCAGATACGCAGTATTTT. This chain uses TRBV20-1 with TRBJ2-3; 13 bases align to TRBD2. Losses at the gene ends were 0 bases for V and 4 bases for J; bases not matched to a gene: 7. Germline values: CDR1 DFQATT, CDR2 SNEGSKA (reference sequence). There are 17 residues in the CDR3.